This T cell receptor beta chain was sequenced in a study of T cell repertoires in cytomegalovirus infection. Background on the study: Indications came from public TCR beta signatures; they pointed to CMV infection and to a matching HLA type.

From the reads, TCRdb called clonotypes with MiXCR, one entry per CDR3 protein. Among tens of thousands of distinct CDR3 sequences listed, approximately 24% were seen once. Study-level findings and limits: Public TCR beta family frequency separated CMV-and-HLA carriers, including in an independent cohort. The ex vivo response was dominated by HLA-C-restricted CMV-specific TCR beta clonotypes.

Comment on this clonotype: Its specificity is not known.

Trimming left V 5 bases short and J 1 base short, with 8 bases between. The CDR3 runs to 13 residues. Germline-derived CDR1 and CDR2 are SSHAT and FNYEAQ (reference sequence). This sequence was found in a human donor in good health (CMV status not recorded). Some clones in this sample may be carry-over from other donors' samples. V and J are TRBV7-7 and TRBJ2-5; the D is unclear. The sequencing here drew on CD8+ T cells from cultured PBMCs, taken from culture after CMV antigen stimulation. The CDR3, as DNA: TGTGCCAGCAGCGTAAACCCCCAAGAGACCCAGTACTTC. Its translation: CASSVNPQETQYF. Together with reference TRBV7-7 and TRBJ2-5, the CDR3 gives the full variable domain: GAGVSQSPRYKVTKRGQDVTLRCDPISSHATLYWYQQALGQGPEFLTYFNYEAQPDKSGLPSDRFSAERPEGSISTLTIQRTEQRDSAMYRCASSVNPQETQYFGPGTRLLVL.